This TCR beta chain was captured by sequencing in a study of tumor and adjacent non-tumor tissue in lung cancer. RNA was extracted from bulk tissue without any cell sorting. More than 3 cm separated this lung sample from the edge of the tumor. Newly diagnosed lung cancer patients had thoracic surgery in China, August–November 2014, without prior chemotherapy. The V end lost 3 bases, the J end lost 0 bases, and 9 bases lay between the germline ends. Per germline, CDR1 SGHDN and CDR2 FVKESK. The CDR3 loop spans 15 amino acids. A modified ARM-PCR protocol with three rounds of nested PCR amplified TCRbeta. MiXCR, applied by TCRdb to the multiplex PCR reads, yields one record per CDR3 protein. The sample holds 48,000 or so distinct CDR3 sequences, around 59% seen once. With respect to this clonotype: This may arise from a read error, as a much more abundant clone is one base away.

This TCR came from an older woman with non-small cell lung cancer. The specimen was distant non-tumor lung tissue. The chain carries TRBV14 and TRBJ2-1, with no clear D. Here the CDR3 reads CASSHLPNSYNEQFF. The CDR3 DNA is TGTGCCAGCAGCCACCTACCAAACTCCTACAATGAGCAGTTCTTC.